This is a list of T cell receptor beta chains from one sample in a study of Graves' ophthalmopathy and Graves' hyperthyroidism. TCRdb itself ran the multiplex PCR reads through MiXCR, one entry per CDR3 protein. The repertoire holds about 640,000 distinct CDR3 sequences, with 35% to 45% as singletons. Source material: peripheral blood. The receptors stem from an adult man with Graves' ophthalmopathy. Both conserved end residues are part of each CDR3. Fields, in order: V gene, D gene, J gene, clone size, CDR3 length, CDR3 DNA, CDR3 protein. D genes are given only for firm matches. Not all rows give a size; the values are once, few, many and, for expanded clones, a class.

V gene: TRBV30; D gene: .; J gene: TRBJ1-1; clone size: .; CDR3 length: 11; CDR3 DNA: TGTGCCTGGAGTGTACAGGGACAAGCTTTCTTT; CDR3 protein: CAWSVQGQAFF
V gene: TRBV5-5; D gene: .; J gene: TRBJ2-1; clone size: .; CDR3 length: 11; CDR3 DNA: TGTGCCAGCAGCTTGGTTCGGACTTGGTTCTTC; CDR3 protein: CASSLVRTWFF
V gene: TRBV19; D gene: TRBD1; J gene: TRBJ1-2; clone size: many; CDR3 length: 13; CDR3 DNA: TGTGCCAGTAGTTTGAGGACAGGTCAAGGCTACACCTTC; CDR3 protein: CASSLRTGQGYTF
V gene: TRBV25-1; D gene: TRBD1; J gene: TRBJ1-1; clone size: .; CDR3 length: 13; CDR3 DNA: TGTGCCAGTGAGGGACAGGGCCGCACTGAAGCTTTCTTT; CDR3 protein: CASEGQGRTEAFF
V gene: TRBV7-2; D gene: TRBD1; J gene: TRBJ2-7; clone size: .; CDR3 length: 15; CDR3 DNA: TGTGCCAGCAGCTCTACCGGGACAGGCTCCTACGAGCAGTACTTC; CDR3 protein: CASSSTGTGSYEQYF
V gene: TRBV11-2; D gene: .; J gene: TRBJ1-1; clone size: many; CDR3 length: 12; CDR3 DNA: TGTGCCAGCAGCGGAGAAAGAGTTGAAGCTTTCTTT; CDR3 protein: CASSGERVEAFF
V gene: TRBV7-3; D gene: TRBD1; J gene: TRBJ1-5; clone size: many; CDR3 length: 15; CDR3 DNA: TGTGCCAGCAGTCTCCCGGGACAGGGGAATCAGCCCCAGCATTTT; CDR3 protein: CASSLPGQGNQPQHF
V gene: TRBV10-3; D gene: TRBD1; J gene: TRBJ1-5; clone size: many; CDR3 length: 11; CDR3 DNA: TGTGCCAGCGGGACAGATCAGCCCCAGCATTTT; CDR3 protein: CASGTDQPQHF
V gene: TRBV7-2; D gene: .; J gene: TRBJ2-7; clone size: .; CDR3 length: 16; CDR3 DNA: TGTGCCAGCAGCCAAGGCGACCCAGCGAGGCCCTACGAGCAGTACTTC; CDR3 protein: CASSQGDPARPYEQYF
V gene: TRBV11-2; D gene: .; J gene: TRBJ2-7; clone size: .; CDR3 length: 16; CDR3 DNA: TGTGCCAGCAGCCGTCCCAGGACGGGGCCCTCCTACGAGCAGTACTTC; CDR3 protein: CASSRPRTGPSYEQYF
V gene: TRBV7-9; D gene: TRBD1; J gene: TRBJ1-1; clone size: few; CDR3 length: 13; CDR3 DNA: TGTGCCAGCAGCTCTTACAGGGGCTCTGAAGCTTTCTTT; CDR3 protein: CASSSYRGSEAFF
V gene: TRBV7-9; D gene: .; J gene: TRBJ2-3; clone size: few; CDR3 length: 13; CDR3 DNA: TGTGCCAGCAGCCCTCACAACACAGATACGCAGTATTTT; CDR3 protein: CASSPHNTDTQYF
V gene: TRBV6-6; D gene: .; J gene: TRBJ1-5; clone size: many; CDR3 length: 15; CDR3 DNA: TGTGCCAGCAGTCAGACAGAGGCCGACAATCAGCCCCAGCATTTT; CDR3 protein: CASSQTEADNQPQHF
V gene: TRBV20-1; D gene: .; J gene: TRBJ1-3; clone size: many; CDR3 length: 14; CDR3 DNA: TGCAGTGCTTTAACCGGAGGAGCTGGAAACACCATATATTTT; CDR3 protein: CSALTGGAGNTIYF
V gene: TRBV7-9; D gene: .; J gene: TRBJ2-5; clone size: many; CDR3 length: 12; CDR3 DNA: TGTGCCAGCACTACTATTGGAGAGACCCAGTACTTC; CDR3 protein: CASTTIGETQYF
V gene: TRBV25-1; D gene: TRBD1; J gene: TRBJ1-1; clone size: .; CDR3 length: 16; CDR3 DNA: TGTGCCAGCAGTTTATCGATCTCGACAGGGGGCACTGAAGCTTTCTTT; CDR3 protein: CASSLSISTGGTEAFF
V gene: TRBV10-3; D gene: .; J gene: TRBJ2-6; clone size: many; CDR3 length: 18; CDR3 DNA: TGTGCCATCAGTGAGTCAGCGGGGACAAGCTCTGGGGCCAACGTCCTGACTTTC; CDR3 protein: CAISESAGTSSGANVLTF
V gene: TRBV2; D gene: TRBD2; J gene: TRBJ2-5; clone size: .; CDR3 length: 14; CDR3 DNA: TGTGCCAGCAGAGGGACTAGCGGGGACGAGACCCAGTACTTC; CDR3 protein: CASRGTSGDETQYF
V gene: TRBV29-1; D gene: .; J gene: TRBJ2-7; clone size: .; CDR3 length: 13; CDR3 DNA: TGCAGCGTTGTAACGACGGTCAACTACGAGCTGTACTTC; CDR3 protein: CSVVTTVNYELYF
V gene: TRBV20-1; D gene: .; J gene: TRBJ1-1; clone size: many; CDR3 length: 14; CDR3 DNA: TGCAGTGCTAGAGCCCCAGGAGGTAACACTGAAGCTTTCTTT; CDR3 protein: CSARAPGGNTEAFF
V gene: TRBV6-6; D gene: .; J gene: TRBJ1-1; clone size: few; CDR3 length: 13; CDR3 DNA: TGTGCCAGTTTAAATACGGGGAACACTGAAGCTTTCTTT; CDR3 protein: CASLNTGNTEAFF
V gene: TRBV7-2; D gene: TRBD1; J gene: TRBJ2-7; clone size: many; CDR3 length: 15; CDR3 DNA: TGTGCCAGCAGCCCCGGGACAGGGGGCTCCTACGAGCAGTACTTC; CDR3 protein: CASSPGTGGSYEQYF
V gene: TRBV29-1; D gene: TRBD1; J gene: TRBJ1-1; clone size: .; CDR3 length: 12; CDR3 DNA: TGCAGCTTGGGGACAGGGGGGACTGAAGCTTTCTTT; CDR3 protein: CSLGTGGTEAFF
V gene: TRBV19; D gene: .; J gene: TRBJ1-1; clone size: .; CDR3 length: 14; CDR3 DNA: TGTGCCAGTACTCAACAGGGTCTGAACACTGAAGCTTTCTTT; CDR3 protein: CASTQQGLNTEAFF
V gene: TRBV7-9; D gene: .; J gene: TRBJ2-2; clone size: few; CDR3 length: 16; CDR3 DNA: TGTGCCAGCAGCTTAGCCCTGGGGGCGAACACCGGGGAGCTGTTTTTT; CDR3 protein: CASSLALGANTGELFF
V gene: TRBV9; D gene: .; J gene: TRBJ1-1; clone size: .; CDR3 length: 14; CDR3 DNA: TGTGCCAGCAGTGCTCTCGGGGGCAGGTCTGAAGCTTTCTTT; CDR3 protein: CASSALGGRSEAFF
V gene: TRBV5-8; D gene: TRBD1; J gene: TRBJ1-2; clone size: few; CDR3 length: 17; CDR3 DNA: TGTGCCAGCAGATATAAGAACAGGGACAGTTTAGCCTATGGCTACACCTTC; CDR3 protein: CASRYKNRDSLAYGYTF
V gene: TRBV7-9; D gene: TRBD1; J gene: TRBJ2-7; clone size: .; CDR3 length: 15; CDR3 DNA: TGTGCCAGCAGCCCCGGGACAGGACCCGATTACGAGCAGTACTTC; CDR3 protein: CASSPGTGPDYEQYF
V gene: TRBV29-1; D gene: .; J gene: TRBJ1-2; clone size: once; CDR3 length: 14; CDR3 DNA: TGCAGCAGTTACTCAGGCAGGGGCTACTATGGCTACACCTTC; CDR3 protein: CSSYSGRGYYGYTF
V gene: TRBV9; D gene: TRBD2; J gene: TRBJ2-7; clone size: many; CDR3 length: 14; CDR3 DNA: TGTGCCAGCAGTCCTAGCGGGGGCTCCTACGAGCAGTACTTC; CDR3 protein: CASSPSGGSYEQYF
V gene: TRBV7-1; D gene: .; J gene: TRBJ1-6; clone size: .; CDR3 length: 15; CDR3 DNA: TGTGCCAGCAGCCCAGTGCGGGGAAATAATTCACCCCTCCACTTT; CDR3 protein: CASSPVRGNNSPLHF
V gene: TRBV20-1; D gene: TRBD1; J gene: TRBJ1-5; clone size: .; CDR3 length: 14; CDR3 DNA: TGCAGTGCTCCTGACAGGGGGGAAGGGAAGCCCCAGCATTTT; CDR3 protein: CSAPDRGEGKPQHF
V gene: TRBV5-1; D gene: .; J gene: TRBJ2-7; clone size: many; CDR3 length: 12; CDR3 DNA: TGCGCCAGCAGCTACGACCTAAACGAGCAGTACTTC; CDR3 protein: CASSYDLNEQYF
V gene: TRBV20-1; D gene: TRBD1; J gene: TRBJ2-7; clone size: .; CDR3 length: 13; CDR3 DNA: TGCAGTGCTACGACAGGGGGCATCGGGGAGCAGTACTTC; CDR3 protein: CSATTGGIGEQYF
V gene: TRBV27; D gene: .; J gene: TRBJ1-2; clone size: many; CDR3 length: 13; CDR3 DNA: TGTGCCAGCATGGGGGACGGGCAATATGGCTACACCTTC; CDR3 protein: CASMGDGQYGYTF
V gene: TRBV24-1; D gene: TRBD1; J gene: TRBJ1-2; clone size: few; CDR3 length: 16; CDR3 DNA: TGTGCCACCAGTGACCGTAGGACAGGGGGCGAAGGTGGCTACACCTTC; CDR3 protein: CATSDRRTGGEGGYTF
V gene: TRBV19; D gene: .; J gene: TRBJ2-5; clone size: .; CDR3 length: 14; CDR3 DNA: TGTGCCAGTAGTACGGGGGACCCCTACAATGAGCAGTACTTC; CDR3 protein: CASSTGDPYNEQYF